This TCR beta chain was found in a study of T cell responses to AZD1222 COVID-19 vaccine. In regard to this clone: Its cognate antigen is unknown.

The repertoire was sequenced with immunoSEQ multiplex PCR; TCRdb's copy has only in-frame clones and lacks some. Among roughly 140,000 clones, around 89% were seen once, and the ten largest hold around 2.1%. This CDR3 region has 14 residues. Study-level points and caveats: Two AZD1222 doses significantly raised spike-specific TCR breadth and depth over controls.

The chain is built from TRBV7-5 and TRBJ1-1. TRBV7-5 is a recognized pseudogene. The receptor was isolated from an adult in good health. Sequenced material: peripheral blood, taken on day 0 of AZD1222 vaccination. CDR3 amino acids: CARSLRGKNTEAFF. The CDR3 bases are TGTGCCAGAAGCTTACGTGGGAAGAACACTGAAGCTTTCTTT.